These 28 T cell receptor beta chains came from one sample sequenced in a study of regulatory T cells in long-lasting Graves disease. Time point defined: newly diagnosed GD, antithyroid drugs for less than 3 months. RNA extracted from PBMCs served as the sequencing template. Arm-PCR of CDR3 regions with iRepertoire HTBI primers generated TCR beta libraries. Each CDR3 protein gets one entry after TCRdb re-called the multiplex PCR reads with MiXCR. The table shows about 400,000 distinct CDR3 sequences, with around 15% occurring only once. Specimen: peripheral blood mononuclear cells (PBMCs), collected at new diagnosis, from a patient treated with antithyroid drugs. These receptors were taken from a female donor with Graves disease.

This chain connects TRBV11-2 to TRBJ2-1; D not resolved. The CDR3 is made up of 13 amino acids. Germline V CDR1 and CDR2: SGHAT, FQNNGV. V was cut by 4 bases and J by 3 bases, with 7 bases left in between. The CDR3 is CASSSSHYNEQFF. Written as DNA, the CDR3 is TGTGCCAGCAGCTCATCCCACTACAATGAGCAGTTCTTC.

There are a few counts of this clonotype. A much more abundant neighbour one base away suggests this may be a read error. The chain links TRBV2 to TRBJ1-2; the D is unclear. CDR3 size: 15 residues. Germline CDR1 SNHLY, CDR2 FYNNEI. Trimming stripped 11 bases from V and 4 bases from J, with 23 bases between. CDR3 region: CACTEGPDLSYGYTF. In nucleotides, the CDR3 is TGTGCCTGCACCGAGGGTCCGGACCTAAGCTATGGCTACACCTTC.

A note on this clonotype: A much larger clone differs by one base, so this may be a read error. This sequence joins TRBV27 and TRBJ2-7; a possible D gene is TRBD1 (6 bases). CDR1 is MNHEY, CDR2 SMNVEV, per germline (reference sequence). The CDR3 extends over 16 amino acids. As DNA, the CDR3 is TGTGCCAGCAGTCCGACATCGGGACACCCCGCCTACGAGCAGTGCTTC. Amino acid sequence: CASSPTSGHPAYEQCF.

The V gene is TRBV5-1, the J gene TRBJ2-1; 8 positions match TRBD2. The germline gives CDR1 SGHRS, CDR2 YFSETQ. The CDR3 consists of 13 residues. The V gene end was trimmed by 4 bases and the J gene end by 8 bases; junction bases not matched to a gene: 5. CDR3 sequence: CASSPGGAHEQFF. CDR3 sequence (DNA): TGCGCCAGCAGCCCCGGGGGGGCCCATGAGCAGTTCTTC.

Turning to this clonotype: An end of the junction does not agree with germline; a read error may underlie this. The V and J genes are TRBV5-1 and TRBJ2-6; possibly TRBD2 for D (6 bases). The V gene's germline CDR1 is SGHRS and CDR2 YFSETQ. The CDR3 is 16 amino acids. The CDR3 here is CASSLVGARGANVLAF. For the CDR3, the DNA is TGCGCCAGCAGCTTGGTTGGGGCCCGCGGGGCCAACGTCCTGGCTTTC.

This clonotype was observed many times. The chain couples TRBV28 to TRBJ2-3; no firm D call. CDR1 is MDHEN and CDR2 is SYDVKM in the germline V gene. V was pared by 1 base and J by 3 bases, with 20 bases between. There are 18 residues in the CDR3. CDR3 DNA: TGTGCCAGCAGTTTATCCCCTTGGTTGGGCTCGGAGACAGATACGCAGTATTTT. This sequence encodes CASSLSPWLGSETDTQYF.

This clonotype showed up many times. This chain links TRBV7-9 with TRBJ2-7; possibly TRBD1 for D (5 bases). In germline, CDR1 is SEHNR, CDR2 FQNEAQ (reference sequence). Trimming removed 6 bases from V and 3 bases from J, with 12 bases in between. The length of the CDR3 is 13 residues. CDR3 DNA: TGTGCCAGCAGGAGTCTACAGGACTACGAGCAGTACTTC. Its protein is CASRSLQDYEQYF. Based on the CDR3 plus reference TRBV7-9 and TRBJ2-7, the full variable domain is DTGVSQNPRHKITKRGQNVTFRCDPISEHNRLYWYRQTLGQGPEFLTYFQNEAQLEKSRLLSDRFSAERPKGSFSTLEIQRTEQGDSAMYLCASRSLQDYEQYFGPGTRLTVT.

This clonotype was counted ten times or more. The V and J genes are TRBV2 and TRBJ1-2; tentative D call: TRBD1 (5 bases). This CDR3 spans 13 amino acids. Trimming removed 8 bases at V and 7 bases at J, with 17 bases between. The germline V gene has CDR1 SNHLY and CDR2 FYNNEI. CDR3 bases: TGTGCCAGCCCAGGGACTTCGGGGGGTGGCTACACCTTC. Its protein is CASPGTSGGGYTF. Full variable domain (rest looked up from reference TRBV2 and TRBJ1-2): EPEVTQTPSHQVTQMGQEVILRCVPISNHLYFYWYRQILGQKVEFLVSFYNNEISEKSEIFDDQFSVERPDGSNFTLKIRSTKLEDSAMYFCASPGTSGGGYTFGSGTRLTVV.

The chain has TRBV7-2 and TRBJ2-1; 8 nucleotides line up with TRBD2. Germline assignment: CDR1 SGHTA and CDR2 FQGNSA. This CDR3 comprises 14 residues. J was trimmed by 5 bases and V by 8 bases; bases with no gene match: 8. The CDR3 DNA reads as TGTGCCAGCCTTCGAGCGGGAGTTAACAATGAGCAGTTCTTC. Translating it yields CASLRAGVNNEQFF.

Ten or more counts support this clonotype. The rearrangement links TRBV29-1 to TRBJ2-1, with TRBD2 matching over 13 bases. The CDR3 extends over 14 amino acids. The V gene's germline CDR1 is SQVTM and CDR2 ANQGSEA. The trim removed 6 bases at V and 7 bases at J, leaving 6 bases unmatched. CDR3 residues: CSVKLAGGGNEQFF. The CDR3 DNA is TGCAGCGTAAAACTAGCGGGAGGGGGAAATGAGCAGTTCTTC.

This clonotype was found many times. The chain uses TRBV5-6 and TRBJ2-5; 8 nucleotides line up with TRBD1. Germline CDR1 and CDR2: SGHDT and YYEEEE. The V and J ends lost 4 bases and 1 base, in that order; junction bases with no gene match: 6. CDR3 length equals 15 residues. CDR3 bases: TGTGCCAGCAGCACAACCACAGGGGGCCAAGAGACCCAGTACTTC. Its protein is CASSTTTGGQETQYF.

The chain recombines TRBV7-2 with TRBJ1-1, with 7 bases matching TRBD1. Germline CDR1 reads SGHTA; CDR2 reads FQGNSA. V shed 6 bases and J 4 bases; nucleotides not matched to a gene: 8. The CDR3 is 14 amino acids. CDR3 nucleotide sequence: TGTGCCAGCAGATTACAGGGGTATAGCACTGAAGCTTTCTTT. Protein sequence: CASRLQGYSTEAFF.

Details on this clonotype: One base away lies a much larger clone, so this may be a sequencing read error. No conserved phenylalanine or tryptophan ends this CDR3, so it is likely a read error. The chain joins TRBV9 to TRBJ2-3; TRBD1 aligns across 10 bases. This CDR3 comprises 15 residues. V dropped 2 bases and J dropped 6; count of bases not matched to a gene: 6. The V gene's germline CDR1 is SGDLS and CDR2 YYNGEE. CDR3 sequence (DNA): TGTGCCAGCAGCGTTGGGACAGGGGAAGTTGATACGCAGTATCTT. Translating it yields CASSVGTGEVDTQYL.

A word on this clonotype: A much more abundant neighbour one base away suggests this may be a read error. V gene TRBV7-9 combines with J gene TRBJ2-5, with a possible D match to TRBD1 (5 bases). CDR3 size: 15 residues. Germline lookup yields CDR1 SEHNR and CDR2 FQNEAQ (reference sequence). In DNA, the CDR3 is TGTGCCAACAGCTTATTGTTACAGGCGGTGGAGACCCAGTACTTC. It is translated as CANSLLLQAVETQYF.

At least ten counts were recorded for this clonotype. The V and J genes are TRBV28 and TRBJ2-7, with D possibly matching TRBD1 (6 bases). V gave up 3 bases and J gave up 5 bases, with 11 bases separating them. Looked up from germline, CDR1 is MDHEN and CDR2 is SYDVKM. This CDR3 has 13 residues. The CDR3 bases are TGTGCCAGCAGTTTGTCACAGGGAAACGAGCAGTACTTC. Protein: CASSLSQGNEQYF.

This clonotype has a handful of counts. J is TRBJ2-7 and V is TRBV5-1, with D tentatively TRBD1 or TRBD2 (5 bases each). This CDR3 is built from 13 residues. The germline V and J ends were trimmed by 4 bases and 4 bases, with 12 bases remaining between them. Germline V CDR1 and CDR2: SGHRS, YFSETQ. This CDR3 reads CASSPGRGYEQYF. The DNA for the CDR3 is TGCGCCAGCAGCCCGGGGCGTGGATACGAGCAGTACTTC.

In the case of this clonotype: A read error is likely, as this CDR3 ends without the conserved phenylalanine or tryptophan. V gene TRBV6-2 or TRBV6-3 combines with J gene TRBJ1-1; D remains unclear. The germline V gene encodes CDR1 MNHEY and CDR2 SVGEGT. CDR3 size: 11 residues. V lost 7 bases and J lost 8, with 11 bases in between. CDR3 sequence reads: CASTTVGEAFS. In nucleotides, the CDR3 is TGTGCCAGCACCACGGTTGGAGAAGCTTTCTCT.

There are a few counts of this clonotype. CDR3 bases: TGTGCCAGCAGCTTGGACAGTACCGCGGACAGCTATGAAAAACTGTTTTTT. Protein product: CASSLDSTADSYEKLFF. The chain recombines TRBV5-4 with TRBJ1-4; the D gene is possibly TRBD1 (6 bases). V was trimmed by 0 bases and J by 6 bases, leaving 18 bases between them. CDR1 and CDR2 (germline): SGHNT, YYREEE (reference sequence). The CDR3 runs 17 residues.

The V call is TRBV10-3, the J call TRBJ1-1, with 12 bases identical to TRBD1. The CDR3 is 14 residues long. Germline V gene sequence: CDR1 ENHRY, CDR2 SYGVKD. V lost 8 bases to trimming and J lost 5 bases; unmatched junction nucleotides: 6. The CDR3 here is CAIGDRGRGTEAFF. The CDR3 DNA sequence: TGTGCCATCGGGGACAGGGGGCGGGGAACTGAAGCTTTCTTT.

This clonotype was detected many times. J is TRBJ2-3 and V is TRBV28; maybe TRBD1 (6 bases). This CDR3 has 14 residues. V lost 4 bases and J lost 2, with 10 bases in between. Germline lookup yields CDR1 MDHEN and CDR2 SYDVKM. The DNA of the CDR3 is TGTGCCAGCAGTTCGGACAGTTCCACAGATACGCAGTATTTT. This sequence encodes CASSSDSSTDTQYF.

This clonotype has at least ten counts. V gene TRBV10-3 combines with J gene TRBJ1-1; 8 bases match TRBD1. Germline CDR1 ENHRY, CDR2 SYGVKD. With V trimmed by 4 bases and J by 8 bases, 6 bases remained unmatched. CDR3 length equals 13 residues. The CDR3 DNA reads as TGTGCCATCAGTGTTGGACAGGGCCAAGAAGCTTTCTTT. Protein: CAISVGQGQEAFF.

This clonotype was detected only a few times. The chain's CDR3 is CASSQDFNIVYEQYF. The CDR3 DNA reads as TGTGCCAGCAGCCAAGATTTCAACATTGTATACGAGCAGTACTTC. The chain couples TRBV4-2 to TRBJ2-7; D not resolved. Trimming shortened V by 0 bases and J by 4 bases, and 13 bases separated the two germline ends. CDR1 and CDR2 (germline): LGHNA, YNFKEQ. The CDR3 sequence is 15 residues long.

This clonotype was recorded many times. The chain combines TRBV7-2 with TRBJ1-5; D perhaps matches TRBD1 (5 bases). Germline CDR1 and CDR2: SGHTA and FQGNSA. The CDR3 is 15 amino acids. The V gene lost 1 base and the J gene lost 7 bases, with 14 bases spanning the gap. CDR3 sequence reads: CASSLVGTARQPQHF. As DNA, the CDR3 is TGTGCCAGCAGCTTAGTGGGGACGGCCCGCCAGCCCCAGCATTTT. Full variable domain (rest looked up from reference TRBV7-2 and TRBJ1-5): GAGVSQSPSNKVTEKGKDVELRCDPISGHTALYWYRQSLGQGLEFLIYFQGNSAPDKSGLPSDRFSAERTGGSVSTLTIQRTQQEDSAVYLCASSLVGTARQPQHFGDGTRLSIL.

This clonotype was counted many times. The chain carries TRBV29-1 and TRBJ2-7; D is possibly TRBD1 or TRBD2 (5 bases each). Germline CDR1 is SQVTM and CDR2 is ANQGSEA. V lost 4 bases and J 6 bases, leaving 16 bases between the germline ends. The CDR3 is made up of 13 amino acids. The CDR3 region is CSVVGAGPVEQYF. CDR3 bases: TGCAGCGTTGTCGGGGCAGGGCCCGTCGAGCAGTACTTC.

A word on this clonotype: A much larger clone sits a single nucleotide away, making a read error possible. Here the CDR3 omits its conserved ending phenylalanine or tryptophan, so a read error is the likely source. The gene calls are TRBV12-3 or TRBV12-4 and TRBJ2-2; 9 bases agree with TRBD1. The CDR3 totals 15 residues. V lost 3 bases to trimming and J lost 5 bases; unmatched junction nucleotides: 4. CDR3 amino acids: CASSFGTGYTGELFS. The CDR3 DNA reads as TGTGCCAGCAGTTTCGGGACAGGGTATACCGGGGAGCTGTTTTCT.

This clonotype appeared many times. J is TRBJ2-2 and V is TRBV7-3, with D possibly being TRBD2 (7 bases). The CDR3 extends over 15 amino acids. Germline CDR1 and CDR2: SGHTA and FQGTGA. Trimming took off 8 bases at V and 8 bases at J, with 21 bases between the two ends. The chain's CDR3 is CASSRSAGAAGELFF. The CDR3 bases are TGTGCCAGCTCCCGGAGCGCGGGGGCGGCTGGGGAGCTGTTTTTT. The full variable domain, with the rest looked up from reference TRBV7-3 and TRBJ2-2, is GAGVSQTPSNKVTEKGKYVELRCDPISGHTALYWYRQSLGQGPEFLIYFQGTGAADDSGLPNDRFFAVRPEGSVSTLKIQRTERGDSAVYLCASSRSAGAAGELFFGEGSRLTVL.

Ten or more counts support this clonotype. The chain has TRBV20-1 and TRBJ2-1; TRBD2 agrees at 9 bases. The CDR3 covers 15 residues. Germline values: CDR1 DFQATT, CDR2 SNEGSKA (reference sequence). J gave up 5 bases and V 0 bases, and 5 bases lay outside the gene matches. In DNA form, the CDR3 reads TGCAGTGCTAGAGATGGGGCTAGCGGGGACAATGAGCAGTTCTTC. Protein product: CSARDGASGDNEQFF.

In the case of this clonotype: This likely stems from a read error, as it lies one base from a far larger clone. The gene calls are TRBV2 and TRBJ2-3; D is uncertain. The J call may be mistaken, given a closer DNA end match to TRBJ2-1. This CDR3 contains 12 residues. Germline V gives CDR1 SNHLY, CDR2 FYNNEI. The CDR3 loop reads CASSPSLGEQFF. The CDR3 nucleotides read TGTGCCAGCAGCCCATCGTTGGGCGAGCAGTTCTTC.